This is a list of T cell receptor beta chains from one sample in a study of T cell repertoires in cytomegalovirus infection. In TCRdb, the reads were re-called with MiXCR into one record per CDR3 protein. Seen here are some 200,000 distinct CDR3 sequences, more than 9% observed once, and the top ten hold about 4.6%. The sample was PBMCs. These receptors came from a human donor in good health (CMV status not recorded). Some clones in this sample may be carry-over from other donors' samples. Each CDR3 is given with its conserved first and last residue. D genes are given only for firm matches. The size field is filled for only some rows; it gives once, few, many or a size class.

>few|TRBJ1-1|TRBD1|TRBV2
CASKAVDRGHQAFF
TGTGCCAGCAAAGCGGTAGACAGGGGCCATCAAGCTTTCTTT
>many|TRBJ2-3|-|TRBV28
CASSFVLASGADTQYF
TGTGCCAGCAGTTTCGTTCTAGCGTCGGGGGCAGATACGCAGTATTTT
>-|TRBJ2-1|-|TRBV28
CASSPQGSEEAPYNEQFF
TGTGCCAGCAGTCCGCAGGGTAGTGAGGAGGCGCCCTACAATGAGCAGTTCTTC
>few|TRBJ1-1|-|TRBV4-3
CASSQERRDEAFF
TGCGCCAGCAGCCAAGAAAGACGGGATGAAGCTTTCTTT
>few|TRBJ2-7|TRBD2|TRBV9
CASSPSGRAFYEQYF
TGTGCCAGCAGCCCCAGCGGGAGGGCCTTTTACGAGCAGTACTTC
>few|TRBJ2-7|TRBD2|TRBV5-1
CASSLSAGGTYEQYF
TGCGCCAGCAGCTTGTCAGCGGGAGGAACCTACGAGCAGTACTTC
>many|TRBJ2-3|-|TRBV7-2
CASSSRGDTQYF
TGTGCCAGCAGCTCAAGGGGGGATACGCAGTATTTT
>many|TRBJ1-1|-|TRBV28
CASQQPLMNTEAFF
TGTGCCAGCCAGCAACCCCTCATGAACACTGAAGCTTTCTTT
>few|TRBJ2-1|-|TRBV7-2
CASSLGGHIAGTEQFF
TGTGCCAGCAGCTTAGGAGGTCATATTGCTGGTACTGAGCAGTTCTTC
>-|TRBJ2-7|TRBD1|TRBV9
CASSSGTETYEQYF
TGTGCCAGCAGCTCAGGGACAGAAACCTACGAGCAGTACTTC
>many|TRBJ1-4|-|TRBV11-2
CASSLAVGARKLFF
TGTGCCAGCAGCTTAGCGGTTGGGGCAAGAAAACTGTTTTTT
>-|TRBJ2-7|TRBD2|TRBV6-5
CTSSYRGGSSYEQYF
TGTACCAGCAGTTACCGGGGCGGGAGCTCCTACGAGCAGTACTTC
>few|TRBJ2-7|-|TRBV29-1
CSAAWADEQYF
TGCAGCGCCGCATGGGCGGACGAGCAGTACTTC
>many|TRBJ2-2|TRBD2|TRBV7-2
CASSARGLAAGELFF
TGTGCCAGCAGCGCCCGCGGACTAGCCGCCGGGGAGCTGTTTTTT
>few|TRBJ2-5|TRBD2|TRBV6-2/TRBV6-3
CASSYGSGGAGETQYF
TGTGCCAGCAGTTACGGCAGCGGGGGGGCCGGAGAGACCCAGTACTTC
>many|TRBJ2-1|-|TRBV28
CASSLFDTSYNEQFF
TGTGCCAGCAGTTTATTCGACACCTCCTACAATGAGCAGTTCTTC
>many|TRBJ1-1|-|TRBV19
CATSRADTEAFF
TGTGCCACCTCTAGGGCGGACACTGAAGCTTTCTTT
>-|TRBJ2-4|TRBD1|TRBV25-1
CASRKGTGGVRGNIQYF
TGTGCCAGCAGGAAGGGGACAGGGGGTGTGAGAGGAAACATTCAGTACTTC
>-|TRBJ1-1|-|TRBV12-3/TRBV12-4
CASSNGGGFMNTEAFF
TGTGCCAGCAGCAACGGGGGGGGTTTCATGAACACTGAAGCTTTCTTT
>-|TRBJ1-1|TRBD1|TRBV12-3/TRBV12-4
CASGTGLSEAFF
TGTGCCAGCGGGACAGGGCTTTCTGAAGCTTTCTTT
>few|TRBJ1-6|-|TRBV28
CASYPGASPYNSPLHF
TGTGCCAGCTACCCAGGGGCTTCGCCCTATAATTCACCCCTCCACTTT
>many|TRBJ2-1|TRBD1|TRBV24-1
CATSDLTGTGLYNEQFF
TGTGCCACCAGTGATTTGACAGGGACAGGACTCTACAATGAGCAGTTCTTC
>few|TRBJ1-3|-|TRBV4-3
CASSRGTGFGNTIYF
TGCGCCAGCAGCCGCGGCACCGGGTTTGGAAACACCATATATTTT
>once|TRBJ2-3|-|TRBV20-1
CSADTGSLRGQYF
TGCAGTGCCGATACGGGCTCCCTGAGAGGGCAGTATTTT
>many|TRBJ1-6|-|TRBV4-2
CASSQETGRNSPLHF
TGTGCCAGCAGCCAAGAAACGGGGCGAAATTCACCCCTCCACTTT
>many|TRBJ1-4|-|TRBV7-2
CASSFTTNEKLFF
TGTGCCAGCAGCTTTACAACTAATGAAAAACTGTTTTTT
>many|TRBJ2-2|-|TRBV7-2
CASSLIRATGELFF
TGTGCCAGCAGCTTGATTCGGGCTACCGGGGAGCTGTTTTTT
>many|TRBJ2-7|TRBD2|TRBV7-2
CASSLARLAGGHEQYF
TGTGCCAGCAGCTTAGCGAGGCTAGCGGGGGGCCACGAGCAGTACTTC
>many|TRBJ2-6|TRBD1|TRBV4-3
CASSQKPGQGLTGANVLTF
TGCGCCAGCAGCCAAAAACCGGGACAGGGTTTAACTGGGGCCAACGTCCTGACTTTC
>few|TRBJ1-1|TRBD1|TRBV18
CASSPLPTGVNTEAFF
TGTGCCAGCTCACCACTACCGACAGGGGTGAACACTGAAGCTTTCTTT
>many|TRBJ1-5|-|TRBV12-3/TRBV12-4
CASSGTFGQPQHF
TGTGCCAGCAGTGGGACATTCGGTCAGCCCCAGCATTTT
>many|TRBJ1-2|-|TRBV29-1
CSVGGLGRGYTF
TGCAGCGTTGGGGGTCTGGGGCGCGGCTACACCTTC
>few|TRBJ1-1|TRBD1|TRBV2
CASRDRRYRNTEAFF
TGTGCCAGCAGGGACAGGCGGTATAGGAACACTGAAGCTTTCTTT